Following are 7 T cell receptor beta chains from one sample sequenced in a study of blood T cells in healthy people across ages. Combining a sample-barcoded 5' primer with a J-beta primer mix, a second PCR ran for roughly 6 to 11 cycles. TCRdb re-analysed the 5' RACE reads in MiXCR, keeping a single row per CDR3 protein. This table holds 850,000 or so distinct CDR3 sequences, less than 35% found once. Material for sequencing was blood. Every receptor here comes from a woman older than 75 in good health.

CDR3: CASSRRTGGLNTEAFF. The CDR3 nucleotides are TGTGCCAGCAGTAGACGGACAGGGGGCTTGAACACTGAAGCTTTCTTT. The chain employs TRBV27 and TRBJ1-1; TRBD1 matches 11 bases. This CDR3 spans 16 amino acids. The J segment lost 0 bases and the V segment lost 5 bases, leaving 5 bases of the junction unmatched. CDR1 and CDR2 (germline): MNHEY, SMNVEV (reference sequence).

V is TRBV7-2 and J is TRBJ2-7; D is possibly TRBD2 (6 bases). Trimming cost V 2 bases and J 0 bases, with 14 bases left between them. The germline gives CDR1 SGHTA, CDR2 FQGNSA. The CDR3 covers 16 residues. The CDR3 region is CASSLPGGSDSYEQYF. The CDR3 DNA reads TGTGCCAGCAGCTTACCTGGGGGGTCTGACTCCTACGAGCAGTACTTC.

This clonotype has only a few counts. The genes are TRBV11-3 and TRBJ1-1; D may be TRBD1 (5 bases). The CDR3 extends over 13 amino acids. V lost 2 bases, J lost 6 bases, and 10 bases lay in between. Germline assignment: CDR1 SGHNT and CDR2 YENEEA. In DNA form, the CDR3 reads TGTGCCAGCAGCTTACGAGGGGCTCCTGAAGCTTTCTTT. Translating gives CASSLRGAPEAFF.

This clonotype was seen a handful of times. In DNA, the CDR3 is TGCAGCGTTCCCCCTCTTGGAGCCAGGTCTAACTATGGCTACACCTTC. Encoded protein: CSVPPLGARSNYGYTF. The genes are TRBV29-1 and TRBJ1-2; D gene unclear. Trimming left V 5 bases short and J 0 bases short, with 19 bases between. Germline loops: CDR1 SQVTM, CDR2 ANQGSEA. The CDR3 sequence is 16 residues long.

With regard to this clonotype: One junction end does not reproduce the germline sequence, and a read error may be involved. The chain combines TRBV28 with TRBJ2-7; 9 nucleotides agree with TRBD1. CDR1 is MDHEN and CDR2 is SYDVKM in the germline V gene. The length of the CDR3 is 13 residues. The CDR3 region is CASSWDRDHERYF. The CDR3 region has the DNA TGTGCCAGCAGCTGGGACAGGGACCACGAGCGGTACTTC.

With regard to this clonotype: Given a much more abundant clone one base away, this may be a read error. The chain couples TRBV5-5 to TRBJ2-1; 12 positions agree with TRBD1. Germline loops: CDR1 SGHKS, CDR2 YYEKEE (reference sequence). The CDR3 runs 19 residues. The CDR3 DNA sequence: TGTGCCAGCAGCCACGGGACAGGGGGCGCAGTTAAATATTACAATAAGCAGTTCTTC. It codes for CASSHGTGGAVKYYNKQFF.

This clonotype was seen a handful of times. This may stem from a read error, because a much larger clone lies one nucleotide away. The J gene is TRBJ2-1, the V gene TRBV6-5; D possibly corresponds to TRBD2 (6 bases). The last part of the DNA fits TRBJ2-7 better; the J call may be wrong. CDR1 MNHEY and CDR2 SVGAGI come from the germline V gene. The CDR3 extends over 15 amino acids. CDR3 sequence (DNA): TGTGCCAGCAGCACTCGGGGGAACTCCTACAATGAGCAGTACTTC. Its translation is CASSTRGNSYNEQYF.